Following are 25 T cell receptor beta chains from one sample sequenced in a study of cytomegalovirus exposure and HLA in healthy donors. This table comes from immunoSEQ multiplex PCR, and its TCRdb copy is limited to in-frame clones, with some not included. The table has some 110,000 clones, 88% seen once. The sequenced sample consisted of PBMCs. Source of these receptors: a young woman in good health and CMV-seropositive.

The J gene is TRBJ1-2, the V gene TRBV28; D is perhaps TRBD1 (6 bases). From germline, CDR1 is MDHEN and CDR2 SYDVKM. The CDR3 has 13 amino acids. Trimming left V 2 bases short and J 7 bases short, with 11 bases between. The CDR3 spells CASSLAGAGGYTF. The CDR3 DNA is TGTGCCAGCAGTTTAGCAGGGGCCGGTGGCTACACCTTC.

The V and J genes are TRBV6-5 and TRBJ2-5; TRBD2 aligns across 8 bases. The CDR3 has 14 amino acids. Germline CDR1 reads MNHEY; CDR2 reads SVGAGI. With 8 bases clipped from V and 4 bases from J, the junction kept 9 bases outside the gene matches. The CDR3 spells CASLPQRGSETQYF. DNA of the CDR3: TGTGCCAGCCTCCCCCAGCGGGGGTCAGAGACCCAGTACTTC.

V usage is TRBV10-3 and J usage is TRBJ1-4; the D gene is possibly TRBD1 (5 bases). The germline V gene has CDR1 ENHRY and CDR2 SYGVKD. Trimming stripped 8 bases from V and 6 bases from J, with 16 bases between. CDR3 size: 14 residues. CDR3 nucleotides: TGTGCCATCGGTCCAGGGTCCCTGGATGAAAAACTGTTTTTT. Translated: CAIGPGSLDEKLFF.

The rearrangement links TRBV5-1 to TRBJ2-2; maybe TRBD1 (6 bases). The CDR3 sequence is 17 residues long. V was cut by 1 base and J by 0 bases, with 13 bases left in between. CDR1 is SGHRS and CDR2 is YFSETQ in the germline V gene. CDR3 amino acids: CASSLTGTKSNTGELFF. In DNA, the CDR3 is TGCGCCAGCAGCTTGACAGGGACAAAGTCGAACACCGGGGAGCTGTTTTTT.

The V gene is TRBV18, the J gene TRBJ2-7; tentative D call: TRBD1 (6 bases). The CDR3 loop spans 16 amino acids. CDR1 KGHSH and CDR2 LQKENI come from the germline V gene. V lost 3 bases, J lost 3 bases, and 18 bases lay in between. CDR3 loop: CASSPYMRTEDYEQYF. Written as DNA, the CDR3 is TGTGCCAGCTCACCCTATATGAGGACAGAGGACTACGAGCAGTACTTC. Looking up the rest from reference TRBV18 and TRBJ2-7 gives the full variable domain: NAGVMQNPRHLVRRRGQEARLRCSPMKGHSHVYWYRQLPEEGLKFMVYLQKENIIDESGMPKERFSAEFPKEGPSILRIQQVVRGDSAAYFCASSPYMRTEDYEQYFGPGTRLTVT.

The rearrangement links TRBV7-6 to TRBJ2-2; D possibly corresponds to TRBD2 (7 bases). The CDR3 extends over 16 amino acids. Germline loops: CDR1 SGHVS, CDR2 FNYEAQ. The V and J ends lost 0 bases and 2 bases respectively, with 10 bases between them. The CDR3 spells CASSLAGGRNTGELFF. In DNA form, the CDR3 reads TGTGCCAGCAGCTTAGCGGGGGGGCGAAACACCGGGGAGCTGTTTTTT.

The chain employs TRBV6-5 and TRBJ2-2; 7 nucleotides align to TRBD2. This CDR3 spans 16 amino acids. Per the germline V gene, CDR1 is MNHEY and CDR2 is SVGAGI. J lost 6 bases, V lost 3 bases, and 10 bases had no gene match. CDR3 nucleotide sequence: TGTGCCAGCAGTTATTTAGGACTAGTCTCTCCCGGGGAGCTGTTTTTT. Encoded protein: CASSYLGLVSPGELFF.

The rearrangement joins TRBV6-1 to TRBJ1-2, with D maybe TRBD1 (5 bases). Deletions cut 2 bases from V and 4 bases from J, with 8 bases between. The CDR3 contains 13 residues. Germline V gene data show CDR1 as MNHNS and CDR2 as SASEGT. DNA for the CDR3: TGTGCCAGCAGTGAATCAGGGTCCTATGGCTACACCTTC. Translated, it gives CASSESGSYGYTF.

The rearrangement links TRBV6-1 to TRBJ1-1; possible D gene TRBD1, 5 bases. The CDR3 extends over 15 amino acids. V lost 3 bases and J lost 1, with 12 bases in between. Germline V gives CDR1 MNHNS, CDR2 SASEGT. The CDR3 protein is CASSDGGKWNTEAFF. Here the CDR3 DNA reads TGTGCCAGCAGTGATGGGGGGAAGTGGAACACTGAAGCTTTCTTT.

The V gene is TRBV7-9, the J gene TRBJ2-1; TRBD2 agrees at 11 bases. Per germline, CDR1 SEHNR and CDR2 FQNEAQ (reference sequence). The CDR3 is 15 residues long. With V trimmed by 6 bases and J by 2 bases, 3 bases remained unmatched. CDR3 sequence reads: CASRSLAGAYNEQFF. For the CDR3, the DNA is TGTGCCAGCAGGTCACTAGCGGGGGCCTACAATGAGCAGTTCTTC.

The chain uses TRBV6-6 and TRBJ2-3, with a weak D call TRBD2 (6 bases). The CDR3 has 16 amino acids. Germline V gene data show CDR1 as MNHNY and CDR2 as SVGAGI (reference sequence). Trimming took off 6 bases at V and 2 bases at J, with 18 bases between the two ends. CDR3: CASSPMPPGVTDTQYF. The DNA of the CDR3 is TGTGCCAGCAGCCCAATGCCCCCGGGGGTCACAGATACGCAGTATTTT.

J is TRBJ1-2 and V is TRBV28; TRBD1 agrees at 7 bases. Germline lookup yields CDR1 MDHEN and CDR2 SYDVKM. CDR3 length: 15 residues. Trimming cost V 5 bases and J 6 bases; bases outside gene matches: 12. DNA for the CDR3: TGTGCCAGCAGTCACCCCCAGGGGGAGGTCGATGGCTACACCTTC. It encodes CASSHPQGEVDGYTF.

The chain is built from TRBV28 and TRBJ2-7, with D tentatively TRBD1 (5 bases). The CDR3 has 15 amino acids. CDR1 and CDR2 (germline): MDHEN, SYDVKM. Trimming removed 2 bases at V and 3 bases at J, with 14 bases between. The CDR3 region is CASSLGATGSYEQYF. The CDR3 DNA reads TGTGCCAGCAGTTTAGGTGCCACAGGTAGCTACGAGCAGTACTTC. Together with reference TRBV28 and TRBJ2-7, the CDR3 gives the full variable domain: DVKVTQSSRYLVKRTGEKVFLECVQDMDHENMFWYRQDPGLGLRLIYFSYDVKMKEKGDIPEGYSVSREKKERFSLILESASTNQTSMYLCASSLGATGSYEQYFGPGTRLTVT.

The chain couples TRBV6-1 to TRBJ2-5, with TRBD1 matching 8 bases. Germline CDR1 and CDR2: MNHNS and SASEGT. The V and J ends lost 5 bases and 2 bases, in that order; junction bases with no gene match: 7. CDR3 length equals 15 residues. Written as DNA, the CDR3 is TGTGCCAGCAGTTCACGGGACAGGCAACAAGAGACCCAGTACTTC. This gives the protein CASSSRDRQQETQYF.

This chain connects TRBV4-1 to TRBJ1-2; a possible D gene is TRBD1 (6 bases). The CDR3 contains 14 residues. The V and J ends lost 0 bases and 4 bases respectively, with 9 bases between them. The germline CDR1 and CDR2 sequences are MGHRA and YSYEKL. CDR3 protein: CASSQDIGGYGYTF. The DNA of the CDR3 is TGCGCCAGCAGCCAAGATATAGGGGGCTATGGCTACACCTTC.

The J gene is TRBJ2-7, the V gene TRBV19, with TRBD2 as a possible D gene (6 bases). V was clipped by 3 bases and J by 6 bases, with 15 bases between them. The CDR3 sequence is 14 residues long. In germline, CDR1 is LNHDA, CDR2 SQIVND (reference sequence). CDR3 protein: CASSIGGLGGEQYF. CDR3 DNA sequence: TGTGCCAGTAGTATTGGGGGACTCGGGGGCGAGCAGTACTTC.

The chain uses TRBV9 and TRBJ1-3; no definite D call. V was pared by 0 bases and J by 4 bases, with 5 bases between. The CDR3 covers 13 residues. In germline, CDR1 is SGDLS, CDR2 YYNGEE. Here the CDR3 DNA reads TGTGCCAGCAGCGTAGCGGGGGGAAACACCATATATTTT. It yields the protein CASSVAGGNTIYF. Full variable domain (outside the CDR3, taken from reference TRBV9 and TRBJ1-3): DSGVTQTPKHLITATGQRVTLRCSPRSGDLSVYWYQQSLDQGLQFLIQYYNGEERAKGNILERFSAQQFPDLHSELNLSSLELGDSALYFCASSVAGGNTIYFGEGSWLTVV.

The gene calls are TRBV27 and TRBJ2-3, with 7 positions matching TRBD1. This CDR3 has 18 amino acids. The V gene end was trimmed by 5 bases and the J gene end by 7 bases; junction bases not matched to a gene: 21. From germline, CDR1 is MNHEY and CDR2 SMNVEV (reference sequence). The CDR3 reads CASSTFVRDSRKRNTQYF. The CDR3 region has the DNA TGTGCCAGCAGTACCTTTGTCCGGGACAGCCGAAAGAGAAATACGCAGTATTTT.

This chain joins TRBV2 and TRBJ2-6, with a tentative D call TRBD1 (5 bases). V lost 3 bases and J 0 bases, leaving 18 bases between the germline ends. Germline-derived CDR1 and CDR2 are SNHLY and FYNNEI. The CDR3 sequence is 19 residues long. The CDR3 DNA reads as TGTGCCAGCAGTGATGGACACGGACAAACCCTCTCTGGGGCCAACGTCCTGACTTTC. This sequence encodes CASSDGHGQTLSGANVLTF.

The chain is built from TRBV28 and TRBJ2-6; the match to TRBD1 covers 9 bases. Germline V gene sequence: CDR1 MDHEN, CDR2 SYDVKM. V lost 6 bases and J lost 0; bases outside the gene matches: 9. This CDR3 has 18 residues. The CDR3 nucleotides are TGTGCCAGCAGACCCGGGACAGGGCTAATCTCTGGGGCCAACGTCCTGACTTTC. Translating it yields CASRPGTGLISGANVLTF.

This CDR3 is CASSLQGNNSPLHF. CDR3 bases: TGTGCCAGCAGCTTACAGGGGAATAATTCACCCCTCCACTTT. The rearrangement joins TRBV5-6 to TRBJ1-6; 7 bases line up with TRBD1. J gave up 5 bases and V 2 bases, and 1 base lay outside the gene matches. Germline V gene sequence: CDR1 SGHDT, CDR2 YYEEEE. This CDR3 is 14 amino acids long.

This clone appeared a single time. The chain has TRBV5-1 and TRBJ1-4, with D perhaps matching TRBD1 (6 bases). This CDR3 has 16 residues. Germline CDR1 and CDR2: SGHRS and YFSETQ. The V gene lost 0 bases and the J gene lost 6 bases, with 15 bases spanning the gap. The CDR3 here is CASSLAHGTMDEKLFF. Written as DNA, the CDR3 is TGCGCCAGCAGCTTGGCCCACGGGACAATGGATGAAAAACTGTTTTTT.

The chain combines TRBV7-2 with TRBJ2-2; D may be TRBD2 (6 bases). This CDR3 contains 17 residues. The germline V gene encodes CDR1 SGHTA and CDR2 FQGNSA. V was trimmed by 4 bases and J by 0 bases, leaving 15 bases between them. The CDR3 reads CASSSGRRDANTGELFF. The CDR3 nucleotides read TGTGCCAGCAGCTCCGGGCGGCGGGACGCGAACACCGGGGAGCTGTTTTTT.

The chain carries TRBV2 and TRBJ1-6, with D maybe TRBD1 (5 bases). V shed 3 bases and J shed 8 bases, with 14 bases lying between them. The germline V gene has CDR1 SNHLY and CDR2 FYNNEI. CDR3 length equals 15 residues. In DNA, the CDR3 is TGTGCCAGCAGTGAGGACATGACATCGCATTCACCCCTCCACTTT. Residues: CASSEDMTSHSPLHF.

This clone appeared once. The chain joins TRBV29-1 to TRBJ2-5, with 9 bases aligning to TRBD1. Trimming at V came to 4 bases and at J to 5 bases, leaving 5 bases not matched to a gene. The CDR3 has 13 amino acids. Germline CDR1 and CDR2: SQVTM and ANQGSEA. The CDR3 spells CSVGGTGKETQYF. As DNA, the CDR3 is TGCAGCGTTGGGGGGACAGGGAAGGAGACCCAGTACTTC.